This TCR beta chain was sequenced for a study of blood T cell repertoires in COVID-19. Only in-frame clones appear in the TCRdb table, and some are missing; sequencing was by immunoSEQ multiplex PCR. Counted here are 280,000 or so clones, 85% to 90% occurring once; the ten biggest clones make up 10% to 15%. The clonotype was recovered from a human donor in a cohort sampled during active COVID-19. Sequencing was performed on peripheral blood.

In nucleotides, the CDR3 is TGCAGCGTCCTCAGGGGAGGGGCCTATGGCTACACCTTC. Translation gives CSVLRGGAYGYTF. This rearrangement joins TRBV29-1 to TRBJ1-2, with a weak D call TRBD1 (6 bases). Trimming took 6 bases from V and 4 from J, leaving 15 bases between them. Looked up from germline, CDR1 is SQVTM and CDR2 is ANQGSEA. CDR3 size: 13 residues. The full variable domain, completed using reference TRBV29-1 and TRBJ1-2, is SAVISQKPSRDICQRGTSLTIQCQVDSQVTMMFWYRQQPGQSLTLIATANQGSEATYESGFVIDKFPISRPNLTFSTLTVSNMSPEDSSIYLCSVLRGGAYGYTFGSGTRLTVV.